A single sample gave rise to the 5 T cell receptor beta chains below, sequenced in a study of PD-L1 blockade in urothelial cancer. Sequenced by immunoSEQ multiplex PCR; TCRdb stores in-frame clones only, minus some. Here the sample spans about 90,000 clones, roughly 85% being singletons. Time point noted: peripheral blood 6 weeks after treatment start. This specimen was PBMCs, taken around atezolizumab (anti-PD-L1) treatment. All receptors derive from an older man with urothelial cancer.

The gene calls are TRBV11-3 and TRBJ2-1; 7 bases line up with TRBD1. Germline V CDR1 and CDR2: SGHNT, YENEEA. The CDR3 loop spans 15 amino acids. Trimming at V came to 5 bases and at J to 0 bases, leaving 4 bases not matched to a gene. CDR3 nucleotide sequence: TGTGCCAGCAGCAAGACAGGGATCTCCTACAATGAGCAGTTCTTC. It codes for CASSKTGISYNEQFF. Full variable domain (missing parts from reference TRBV11-3 and TRBJ2-1): EAGVVQSPRYKIIEKKQPVAFWCNPISGHNTLYWYLQNLGQGPELLIRYENEEAVDDSQLPKDRFSAERLKGVDSTLKIQPAELGDSAVYLCASSKTGISYNEQFFGPGTRLTVL.

The sample holds a few counts of this clone. The J gene is TRBJ2-7, the V gene TRBV6-1, with D unresolved. CDR1 is MNHNS and CDR2 is SASEGT in the germline V gene. The V gene lost 2 bases and the J gene lost 0 bases, with 8 bases spanning the gap. The CDR3 extends over 14 amino acids. CDR3 coding DNA: TGTGCCAGCAGTGAATGGGCCAACTCCTACGAGCAGTACTTC. Encoded protein: CASSEWANSYEQYF.

The rearrangement joins TRBV6-6 to TRBJ1-3; weak D call: TRBD1 (6 bases). The CDR3 is made up of 16 amino acids. Trimming pared 5 bases from V and 2 bases from J, leaving 16 bases between. CDR1 and CDR2 from the germline V gene are MNHNY and SVGAGI (reference sequence). The CDR3 is CASSPPDSWTGNTIYF. The CDR3 DNA follows: TGTGCCAGCAGTCCCCCGGACAGTTGGACTGGAAACACCATATATTTT.

The CDR3 reads CASSVQGPYNEQFF. CDR3 nucleotides: TGTGCCAGCAGTGTCCAGGGGCCCTACAATGAGCAGTTCTTC. The V call is TRBV6-1, the J call TRBJ2-1, with D perhaps TRBD1 (6 bases). The V end was cut by 4 bases, the J end by 2 bases, with 9 bases between. The CDR3 consists of 14 residues. Germline CDR1 and CDR2: MNHNS and SASEGT.

This chain connects TRBV7-9 to TRBJ2-1; D remains ambiguous. V was cut by 2 bases and J by 5 bases, with 10 bases left in between. This CDR3 region has 14 residues. Germline V lookup: CDR1 SEHNR, CDR2 FQNEAQ (reference sequence). The CDR3 coding sequence is TGTGCCAGCAGCTTATATATAGCCCACAATGAGCAGTTCTTC. Its translation: CASSLYIAHNEQFF.